The text below deals with one TCR beta chain. The target antigen is unknown. The V end lost 4 bases, the J end lost 6 bases, and 26 bases lay between the germline ends. CDR1 is SGHRS and CDR2 is YFSETQ in the germline V gene. The CDR3 spans 17 residues. Produced via immunoSEQ multiplex PCR; TCRdb's table is partial and in-frame only. This sample has about 50,000 clones, with about 92% found just once. Time point defined: week 35, safety follow-up. In every dose of vaccine, 300 ug of mutant IDH1 20-mer peptide was given alongside topical imiquimod. These data are taken from a study of a mutant IDH1 vaccine in newly diagnosed glioma.

This clonotype was sampled from a man in his fifties with glioma. V is TRBV5-1 and J is TRBJ2-7; D perhaps matches TRBD2 (5 bases). The source was PBMCs, collected from a glioma patient whose treatment included an IDH1 peptide vaccine. The CDR3 region is CASSLQGSSLGIAEQYF. As DNA, the CDR3 is TGCGCCAGCAGCCTACAAGGGAGTTCCTTGGGGATTGCCGAGCAGTACTTC.